The TCR beta chain described here comes from a study of T cells in Graves' hyperthyroidism and ophthalmopathy. Across 18 months, stable Graves' hyperthyroidism was marked by no progression to ophthalmopathy. Each patient was aged 18 to 65 and had newly diagnosed hyperthyroidism of under 2 months' duration. As for this clonotype: Its target is unknown.

RNA transcripts yielded amplified TCR beta CDR3 regions. HTBI primers drove first-round RT-PCR of the TCR CDR3. TCRdb re-analysed the multiplex PCR reads in MiXCR, keeping a single row per CDR3 protein. The sample has about 540,000 distinct CDR3 sequences; just over 45% are singletons. Study-wide results and limits: Ophthalmopathy, as predicted by the model, came a median approximately 6.5 months after the prediction. Blood also held most thyroid clonotypes expanded beyond 0.001.

Germline V lookup: CDR1 SNHLY, CDR2 FYNNEI. V lost 5 bases to trimming and J lost 1 base; unmatched junction nucleotides: 7. CDR3 size: 17 residues. This TCR came from a woman younger than 30 with Graves' hyperthyroidism. The sequencing sample was made of peripheral blood or thyroid tissue (not recorded which). The J gene is TRBJ1-5, the V gene TRBV2; 11 nucleotides align to TRBD1. The CDR3 DNA is TGTGCCAGCAGTTGGGACAGGGGGGCCATAAGCAATCAGCCCCAGCATTTT. It is translated as CASSWDRGAISNQPQHF.